This passage covers 9 T cell receptor beta chains from one sample sequenced in a study of radiation and T cells in renal cell carcinoma. Only in-frame clones appear in the TCRdb table, and some are missing; sequencing was by immunoSEQ multiplex PCR. In the table there are about 140,000 clones, roughly 83% of which are singletons. Time point: baseline pretreatment blood. Described treatment: 15 Gy SBRT to primary tumor, nephrectomy 4 weeks later. Sequenced material: blood, taken from a patient whose treatment included radiotherapy and nephrectomy. The receptor source for this set is a woman aged 45-65 years with renal cell carcinoma.

J is TRBJ2-5 and V is TRBV5-1; 11 nucleotides line up with TRBD2. The CDR3 consists of 15 residues. CDR1 and CDR2 (germline): SGHRS, YFSETQ. Trimming took 0 bases from V and 5 from J; bases not matched to a gene: 3. The CDR3: CASSLGLAGRETQYF. The CDR3 nucleotides read TGCGCCAGCAGCTTGGGACTAGCGGGGAGGGAGACCCAGTACTTC.

The chain links TRBV18 to TRBJ2-7, with D possibly TRBD1 on 6 matching bases. The V gene lost 3 bases and the J gene lost 5 bases, with 11 bases spanning the gap. Germline lookup yields CDR1 KGHSH and CDR2 LQKENI. The CDR3 is 13 amino acids. DNA for the CDR3: TGTGCCAGCTCACCTCAGGGGCCCCACGAGCAGTACTTC. Residues: CASSPQGPHEQYF. Filled out from reference TRBV18 and TRBJ2-7, the complete variable domain reads NAGVMQNPRHLVRRRGQEARLRCSPMKGHSHVYWYRQLPEEGLKFMVYLQKENIIDESGMPKERFSAEFPKEGPSILRIQQVVRGDSAAYFCASSPQGPHEQYFGPGTRLTVT.

The rearrangement links TRBV10-3 to TRBJ2-7; 7 bases map to TRBD1. The CDR3 covers 15 residues. Looked up from germline, CDR1 is ENHRY and CDR2 is SYGVKD. V was clipped by 4 bases and J by 0 bases; unmatched bases: 6. CDR3 coding DNA: TGTGCCATCAGTGGGGGACAGACAAGCTCCTACGAGCAGTACTTC. Amino acid sequence: CAISGGQTSSYEQYF.

The J gene is TRBJ2-5, the V gene TRBV21-1. TRBV21-1 is deemed a pseudogene. The CDR3 contains 16 residues. CDR3 sequence: CASSKGTRTSRKTQYF. The CDR3 nucleotides are TGTGCCAGCAGCAAAGGGACTCGGACATCCCGGAAGACCCAGTACTTC.

The chain carries TRBV6-5 and TRBJ2-7; 10 bases are shared with TRBD1. V trimming: 2 bases; J trimming: 8 bases; junction bases outside the gene matches: 6. Germline V gives CDR1 MNHEY, CDR2 SVGAGI. This CDR3 spans 14 amino acids. CDR3 coding DNA: TGTGCCAGCAGTTACCCTGGGACAGGGGAAAAGCAGTACTTC. Translated, it gives CASSYPGTGEKQYF.

The J gene is TRBJ2-5, the V gene TRBV6-6; 12 bases are shared with TRBD2. The CDR3 covers 16 residues. V shed 6 bases, J shed 2 bases, and the junction held 7 bases outside the gene matches. Per the germline V gene, CDR1 is MNHNY and CDR2 is SVGAGI (reference sequence). This CDR3 is CASSSKTSGRQETQYF. Written as DNA, the CDR3 is TGTGCCAGCAGCAGCAAGACTAGCGGGAGACAAGAGACCCAGTACTTC.

This chain joins TRBV13 and TRBJ2-1, with TRBD2 as a possible D gene (6 bases). Germline lookup yields CDR1 PRHDT and CDR2 FYEKMQ (reference sequence). The CDR3 has 14 residues. V lost 5 bases and J 11 bases, leaving 19 bases between the germline ends. The CDR3 DNA reads TGTGCCAGCAGCCGTGGGACTCCCCCGCCCCAGCAGTTCTTC. It codes for CASSRGTPPPQQFF.

CDR3 coding DNA: TGTGCCAGTAAAGAAATAGAGGAAGTATACACTGAAGCTTTCTTT. Its protein is CASKEIEEVYTEAFF. The chain joins TRBV19 to TRBJ1-1, with D uncertain. Germline V gene data show CDR1 as LNHDA and CDR2 as SQIVND (reference sequence). V was cut by 7 bases and J by 3 bases, with 18 bases left in between. The length of the CDR3 is 15 residues.

This clone was counted a single time. The chain joins TRBV21-1 to TRBJ2-7; the D segment call TRBD1 is taken from the table without a DNA check. TRBV21-1 is designated a pseudogene. The CDR3 totals 15 residues. In DNA, the CDR3 is TGTGCCAGCAGCCCCCGGGGACAGAGTAGCTACGAGCAGTACTTC. This translates into CASSPRGQSSYEQYF.